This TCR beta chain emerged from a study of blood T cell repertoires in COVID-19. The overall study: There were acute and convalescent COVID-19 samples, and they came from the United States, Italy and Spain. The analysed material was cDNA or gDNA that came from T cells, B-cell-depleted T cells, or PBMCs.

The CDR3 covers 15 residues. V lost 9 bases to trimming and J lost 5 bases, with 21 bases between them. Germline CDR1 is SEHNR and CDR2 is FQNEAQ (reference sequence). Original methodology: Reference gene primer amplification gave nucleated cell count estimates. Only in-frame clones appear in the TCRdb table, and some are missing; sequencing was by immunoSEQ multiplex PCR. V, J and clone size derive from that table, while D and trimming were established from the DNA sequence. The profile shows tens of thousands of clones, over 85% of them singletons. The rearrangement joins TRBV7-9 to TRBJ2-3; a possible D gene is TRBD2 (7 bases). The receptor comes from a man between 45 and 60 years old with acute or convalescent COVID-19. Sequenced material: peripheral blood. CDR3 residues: CASNGGPGGVDTQYF. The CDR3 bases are TGTGCCAGTAATGGCGGGCCGGGGGGCGTAGATACGCAGTATTTT.